This is a list of T cell receptor beta chains from one sample in a study of T-cell reconstitution after alpha-beta-depleted transplantation in children. TCRdb called the PCR reads again in MiXCR, with one record for every CDR3 protein. The sample has hundreds of thousands of distinct CDR3 sequences; approximately 10% are singletons. The input for sequencing was peripheral blood, taken 180 days after TCRalphabeta/CD19-depleted stem cell transplant. The receptors here all came from a male patient between 2 and 15 years old who had a stem cell transplant for chronic granulomatous disease, so the T cells may come from the graft donor. The CDR3 runs from the conserved cysteine through the conserved F or W. A D gene is named only where the DNA matches it firmly. Clone size is not always given. Where it is, it says once, few, many or a class for expanded clones.

size | J | V | D | DNA | CDR3
many | TRBJ2-5 | TRBV20-1 | NA | TGCAGTGCCCCCTCCCGGCAGTATGGACAAGAGACCCAGTACTTC | CSAPSRQYGQETQYF
many | TRBJ2-5 | TRBV28 | TRBD1 | TGTGCCAGCAGTTTCAGACAGGGCCCATATGACCAAGAGACCCAGTACTTC | CASSFRQGPYDQETQYF
many | TRBJ2-1 | TRBV11-3 | NA | TGTGCCAGCAGCTTAGGAATCTACCTACAGAATGAGCAGTTCTTC | CASSLGIYLQNEQFF
NA | TRBJ1-5 | TRBV15 | NA | TGTGCCACCAGCCGGGCACTAGGCGTACAGCCCCAGCATTTT | CATSRALGVQPQHF
few | TRBJ1-2 | TRBV7-6 | NA | TGTGCCAGCAGGTGCGACGTAAAGACTAACTATGGCTACACCTTC | CASRCDVKTNYGYTF
many | TRBJ2-7 | TRBV6-5 | TRBD2 | TGTGCCAGCAGTTACTCAGCGGGGGATCCCTACGAGCAGTACTTC | CASSYSAGDPYEQYF
few | TRBJ2-1 | TRBV6-6 | NA | TGTGCCAGCAGTTACTCGAGGGATGAGCAGTTCTTC | CASSYSRDEQFF
many | TRBJ2-2 | TRBV12-3/TRBV12-4 | NA | TGTGCCAGCAGTTTCGGGCCACAGGGGAACACCGGGGAGCTGTTTTTT | CASSFGPQGNTGELFF
many | TRBJ2-7 | TRBV21-1 | NA | TGTGCCAGCAGCAAATGTGAGACTAGCGGCTACGAGCAGTACTTC | CASSKCETSGYEQYF
NA | TRBJ2-1 | TRBV6-2/TRBV6-3 | TRBD1 | TGTGCCAGCAGTCAGACAGGGCTTATCTACAATGAGCAGTTCTTC | CASSQTGLIYNEQFF
many | TRBJ1-2 | TRBV29-1 | NA | TGCAGCGCTCCCGGGGGGGGCGATGGCTACACCTTC | CSAPGGGDGYTF
many | TRBJ2-1 | TRBV28 | TRBD1 | TGTGCCAGCAGTTTCCACAGGGGGCAACACAATGAGCAGTTCTTC | CASSFHRGQHNEQFF
NA | TRBJ2-3 | TRBV5-4 | TRBD2 | TGTGCCAGCAGCTTTCGACTAGCGGGAGTCCGAGGGTCAGATACGCAGTATTTT | CASSFRLAGVRGSDTQYF
many | TRBJ2-1 | TRBV10-3 | TRBD1 | TGTGCCATCAGTGAGTCGATGTGGGACAGGGTTAGGAACAATGAGCAGTTCTTC | CAISESMWDRVRNNEQFF
many | TRBJ2-3 | TRBV4-3 | NA | TGCGCCAGCAGCCTAGGACCAAACACAGATACGCAGTATTTT | CASSLGPNTDTQYF
many | TRBJ2-7 | TRBV28 | TRBD2 | TGTGCCAGCGGAACCGGGACTAGCCCCTACGAGCAGTACTTC | CASGTGTSPYEQYF
NA | TRBJ2-5 | TRBV19 | NA | TGTGCCAGTAGTATCCAACGCGGTTCGCAAGAGACCCAGTACTTC | CASSIQRGSQETQYF
many | TRBJ1-4 | TRBV7-8 | TRBD1 | TGTGCCAGCAGCTTAGGGCGGGCAGGGGACAGAAGGAATGAAAAACTGTTTTTT | CASSLGRAGDRRNEKLFF
many | TRBJ2-3 | TRBV20-1 | NA | TGCAGCGCCCGGGGCGGGGTCCCGGATACGCAGTATTTT | CSARGGVPDTQYF
many | TRBJ2-2 | TRBV27 | NA | TGTGCCAGCAGTTCTTGGCAGGGGAACACCGGGGAGCTGTTTTTT | CASSSWQGNTGELFF
many | TRBJ2-3 | TRBV14 | NA | TGTGCCAGCAGCCAGACAGACCGGGGAATTTCACGGGATACGCAGTATTTT | CASSQTDRGISRDTQYF
many | TRBJ2-1 | TRBV2 | NA | TGTGCCAGAAGGATCTCCGCCAATGAGCAGTTCTTC | CARRISANEQFF
few | TRBJ2-7 | TRBV18 | NA | TGTGCCAGCTCACACGGACTATTTGGGTCCTACGAGCAGTACTTC | CASSHGLFGSYEQYF
many | TRBJ2-7 | TRBV5-1 | NA | TGCGCCAGCAGCTCTAAAACAGGAGTCGGGGCCTACGAGCAGTACTTC | CASSSKTGVGAYEQYF
few | TRBJ1-2 | TRBV24-1 | NA | TGTGCCACCAGTGATTTCCGATCCGGGACAAGGGACCTGGAAGGCTACACCTTC | CATSDFRSGTRDLEGYTF
many | TRBJ2-3 | TRBV20-1 | TRBD2 | TGCAGTGCTCCCGGTAGCGGGAGGGGTCCAGATACGCAGTATTTT | CSAPGSGRGPDTQYF
many | TRBJ2-1 | TRBV6-6 | NA | TGTGCCAGCAGTCGGACCCCGCCCAATGAGCAGTTCTTC | CASSRTPPNEQFF